This TCR beta chain was documented in a study of blood T cell repertoires in COVID-19. Background on the study: From T cells, B-cell-depleted T cells, or PBMCs came the material, which was cDNA or gDNA.

On this clone: One end of the junction does not line up with germline, which may come from a read error.

Participants reported their clinical history, and cohort assignment relied on those reports. CDR1 SGHVS and CDR2 FNYEAQ come from the germline V gene. The CDR3 has 17 amino acids. Original methodology: Reference gene primers were amplified, and this amplification served to estimate nucleated cell counts. Profiling relied on immunoSEQ multiplex PCR, and the TCRdb table lists in-frame clones only, not all of them. V and J calls plus clone size are reproduced from that table; the DNA served to infer D and trimming. The table records some 220,000 clones, about four fifths of them present only once. The TCR originated in a woman aged 40-49 years with acute COVID-19. Sequenced input: PBMCs or T cells enriched from blood (not recorded which). This chain joins TRBV7-6 and TRBJ2-3, with TRBD2 identical over 9 bases. The CDR3 loop reads CASSASRIGTSRDTQYF. The CDR3 DNA sequence: TGTGCCAGCAGCGCGAGCCGTATTGGGACTAGCAGAGATACGCAGTATTTT.